A selection of T cell receptor beta chains follows, all from one sample in a study of beta chain features in type 1 diabetes. This table comes from immunoSEQ multiplex PCR, and its TCRdb copy is limited to in-frame clones, with some not included. The table has around 710,000 clones, 9.5% to 15% seen once. Material: naive CD4+ T cells from blood. These receptors all come from a young man with type 1 diabetes. The conserved cysteine and the conserved F or W are not part of the CDR3 here.

TRBJ1-5 TRBV7-2 ASSLGGGDQPQH
TRBJ2-7 TRBV7-2 ASSLAGSYEQY
TRBJ1-4 TRBV9 ASSITGHSTSNEKLF
TRBJ2-2 TRBV19 ASGQGSLTGELF
TRBJ1-5 TRBV29-1 SVQGGTGGGQPQH
TRBJ2-1 TRBV19 ASSIPDGNNEQF
TRBJ1-2 TRBV30 AWSVAVYGYT
TRBJ2-2 TRBV7-3 ASSDNGSGNTGELF
TRBJ1-2 TRBV30 ACGTAGSGYT
TRBJ2-5 TRBV28 ACRPSGGVQETQY
TRBJ2-1 TRBV27 ASSLFRDRGHNEQF
TRBJ1-2 TRBV28 ASSSGQAYYGYT
TRBJ1-5 TRBV30 AWSGVHQPQH
TRBJ1-2 TRBV14 ASSQEVARYGYT